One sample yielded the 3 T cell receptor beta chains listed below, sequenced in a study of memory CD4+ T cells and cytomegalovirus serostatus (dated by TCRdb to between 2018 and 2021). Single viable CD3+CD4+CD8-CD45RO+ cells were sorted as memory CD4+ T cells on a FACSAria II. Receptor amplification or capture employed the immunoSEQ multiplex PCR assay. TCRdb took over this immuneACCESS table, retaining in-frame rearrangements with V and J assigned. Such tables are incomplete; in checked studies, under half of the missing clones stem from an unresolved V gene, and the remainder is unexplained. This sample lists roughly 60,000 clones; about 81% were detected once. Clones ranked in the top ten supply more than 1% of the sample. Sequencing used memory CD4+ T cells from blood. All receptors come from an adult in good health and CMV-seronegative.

CDR3 sequence reads: CASSPHQARLETQYF. The DNA of the CDR3 is TGTGCCAGCAGCCCCCACCAAGCACGCTTGGAGACCCAGTACTTC. This sequence joins TRBV9 and TRBJ2-5; the D is unclear. V gave up 4 bases and J gave up 5 bases, with 18 bases separating them. This CDR3 is 15 amino acids long. The germline gives CDR1 SGDLS, CDR2 YYNGEE.

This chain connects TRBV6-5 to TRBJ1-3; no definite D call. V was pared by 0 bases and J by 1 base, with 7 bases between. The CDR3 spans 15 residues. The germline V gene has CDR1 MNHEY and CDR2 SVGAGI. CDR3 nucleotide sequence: TGTGCCAGCAGTTACTCGTGGGGATCTGGAAACACCATATATTTT. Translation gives CASSYSWGSGNTIYF.

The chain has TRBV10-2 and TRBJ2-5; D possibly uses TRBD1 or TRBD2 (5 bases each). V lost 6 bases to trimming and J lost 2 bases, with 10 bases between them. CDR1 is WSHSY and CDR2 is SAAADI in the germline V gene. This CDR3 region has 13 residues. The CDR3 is CASRGRSQETQYF. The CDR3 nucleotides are TGCGCCAGCAGGGGACGGTCACAAGAGACCCAGTACTTC.